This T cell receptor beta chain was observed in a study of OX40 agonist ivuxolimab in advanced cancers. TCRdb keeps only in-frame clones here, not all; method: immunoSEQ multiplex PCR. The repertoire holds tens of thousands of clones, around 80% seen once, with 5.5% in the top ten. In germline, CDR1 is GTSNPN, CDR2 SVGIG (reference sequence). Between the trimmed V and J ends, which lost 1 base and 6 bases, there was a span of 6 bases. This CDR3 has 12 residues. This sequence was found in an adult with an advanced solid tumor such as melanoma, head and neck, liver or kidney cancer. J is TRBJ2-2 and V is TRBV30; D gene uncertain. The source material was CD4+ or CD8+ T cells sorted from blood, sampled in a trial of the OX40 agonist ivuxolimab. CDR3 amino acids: CAWSGSSGELFF. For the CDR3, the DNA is TGTGCCTGGAGTGGGAGTTCCGGGGAGCTGTTTTTT.